The rows below give T cell receptor beta chains drawn from one sample of a study of T cell responses to AZD1222 COVID-19 vaccine. The protocol was immunoSEQ multiplex PCR, while the TCRdb copy is restricted to in-frame clones and leaves out a portion. The sample consists of about 150,000 clones, 92% of them appearing once. The sequenced sample was peripheral blood, obtained 28 days after the second AZD1222 dose. The origin of the receptors is an adult who received the AZD1222 COVID-19 vaccine. CDR3s include the opening cysteine and the closing phenylalanine or tryptophan. A D gene is named only where the DNA matches it firmly. The size of a clone is reported for some rows only, either as once, few or many, or as a class for expanded clones.

v_call	j_call	d_call	clone_size	cdr3_nt	cdr3_aa
TRBV6-6	TRBJ2-7	.	.	TGTGCCAGCATGGGGACGGGGAGCTCCTACGAGCAGTACTTC	CASMGTGSSYEQYF
TRBV10-2	TRBJ1-4	.	.	TGCGCCAGCAGCAGAGAAGAAAAACTGTTTTTT	CASSREEKLFF
TRBV28	TRBJ1-4	.	.	TGTGCCAGCTCAGGGGTGACTAATGAAAAACTGTTTTTT	CASSGVTNEKLFF
TRBV6-5	TRBJ2-7	TRBD1	.	TGTGCCAGCAGTTACTCCGGGACAGCCTACGAGCAGTACTTC	CASSYSGTAYEQYF
TRBV9	TRBJ2-2	.	.	TGTGCCAGCAGCGTAGGCCCCCCGTTCGACCGGGAGCTGTTTTTT	CASSVGPPFDRELFF
TRBV18	TRBJ1-4	.	.	TGTGCCAGCTCCCCATTCGGGGTTGCAACTAATGAAAAACTGTTTTTT	CASSPFGVATNEKLFF
TRBV28	TRBJ2-1	TRBD2	.	TGTGCCAGCAGCGAGCCGGGACTAGGATTAGGTGAGCAGTTCTTC	CASSEPGLGLGEQFF
TRBV9	TRBJ1-5	.	.	TGTGCCAGCAGCGTTGACGGATTCAATCAGCCCCAGCATTTT	CASSVDGFNQPQHF
TRBV11-3	TRBJ1-1	.	.	TGTGCCAGCCGGCGGGGCGAGAACACTGAAGCTTTCTTT	CASRRGENTEAFF
TRBV19	TRBJ1-5	TRBD1	.	TGTGCCACGGCGATATCGGGACAGCTCAATCAGCCCCAGCATTTT	CATAISGQLNQPQHF
TRBV7-2	TRBJ1-6	.	.	TGTGCCAGCAGCTTAGACAGAATCTATAATTCACCCCTCCACTTT	CASSLDRIYNSPLHF
TRBV11-3	TRBJ2-7	.	.	TGTGCCAGCAGCTTAGATACCAGGGCGGACGAGCAGTACTTC	CASSLDTRADEQYF
TRBV2	TRBJ1-1	TRBD1	.	TGTGCCAGCAGTGAAGCGGCTAGGGACAGGGGCTCTGAAGCTTTCTTT	CASSEAARDRGSEAFF
TRBV18	TRBJ2-1	.	.	TGTGCCAGCTCACCACCGGAAAGCTACAATGAGCAGTTCTTC	CASSPPESYNEQFF
TRBV3-1/TRBV3-2	TRBJ2-7	.	.	TGTGCCAGCAGCCAAGGGACCGTCTACGAGCAGTACTTC	CASSQGTVYEQYF
TRBV12-1	TRBJ2-7	.	.	TGTGCCAGCAGCCCGGGGGGCTACGAGCAGTACTTC	CASSPGGYEQYF
TRBV5-4	TRBJ2-7	TRBD2	.	TGTGCCAGCAGCAGGACTTATCGACTAGCGGAGTACAGCTCCTACGAGCAGTACTTC	CASSRTYRLAEYSSYEQYF
TRBV19	TRBJ1-2	.	once	TGTGCCAGTAGTATAGGGTCCGCCCCCTATGGCTACACCTTC	CASSIGSAPYGYTF
TRBV28	TRBJ2-7	TRBD2	.	TGTGCCAGCACATCCCTGGAGCGGGGCTACGAGCAGTACTTC	CASTSLERGYEQYF
TRBV24-1	TRBJ1-1	.	once	TGTGCCACCAGTGATTGGGCCCACACTGAAGCTTTCTTT	CATSDWAHTEAFF
TRBV5-1	TRBJ2-3	TRBD2	.	TGCGCCAGCAGCCCAGGACTAGCGGGAGGTACAGATACGCAGTATTTT	CASSPGLAGGTDTQYF
TRBV29-1	TRBJ2-7	.	.	TGCAGGGAACAAAAGCCCTCCTACGAGCAGTACTTC	CREQKPSYEQYF
TRBV19	TRBJ2-5	TRBD2	.	TGTGCCAGTAGCCCCAGCGGGACCCGCGAGACCCAGTACTTC	CASSPSGTRETQYF